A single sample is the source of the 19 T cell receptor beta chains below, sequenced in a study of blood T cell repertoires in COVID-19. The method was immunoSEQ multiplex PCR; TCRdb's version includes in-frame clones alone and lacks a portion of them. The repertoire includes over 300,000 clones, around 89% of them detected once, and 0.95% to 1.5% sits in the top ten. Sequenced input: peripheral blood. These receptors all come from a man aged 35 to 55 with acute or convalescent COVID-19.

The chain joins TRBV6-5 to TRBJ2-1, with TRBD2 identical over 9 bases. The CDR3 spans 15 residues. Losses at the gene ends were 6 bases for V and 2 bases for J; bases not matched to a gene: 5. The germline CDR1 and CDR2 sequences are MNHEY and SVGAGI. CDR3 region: CASRRTSEAYNEQFF. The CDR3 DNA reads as TGTGCCAGCAGGCGGACTAGCGAGGCCTACAATGAGCAGTTCTTC.

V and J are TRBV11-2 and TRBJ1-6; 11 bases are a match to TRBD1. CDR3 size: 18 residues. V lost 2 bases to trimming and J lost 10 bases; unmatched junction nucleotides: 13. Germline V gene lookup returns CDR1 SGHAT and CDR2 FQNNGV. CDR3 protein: CASSLRVRGQGALSPLHF. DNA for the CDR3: TGTGCCAGCAGCTTAAGGGTCCGCGGACAGGGGGCCTTGTCACCCCTCCACTTT.

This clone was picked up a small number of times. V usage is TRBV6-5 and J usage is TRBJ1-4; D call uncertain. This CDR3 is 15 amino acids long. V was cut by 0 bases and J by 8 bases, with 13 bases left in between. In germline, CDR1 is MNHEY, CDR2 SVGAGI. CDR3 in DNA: TGTGCCAGCAGTTACTCTACGTGGGAGAAAGAAAAACTGTTTTTT. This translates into CASSYSTWEKEKLFF.

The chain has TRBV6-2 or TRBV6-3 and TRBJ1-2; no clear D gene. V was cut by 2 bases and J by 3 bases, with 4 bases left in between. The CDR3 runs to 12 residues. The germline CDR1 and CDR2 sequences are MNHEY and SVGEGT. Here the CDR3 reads CASSYGHYGYTF. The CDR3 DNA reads TGTGCCAGCAGTTACGGCCACTATGGCTACACCTTC.

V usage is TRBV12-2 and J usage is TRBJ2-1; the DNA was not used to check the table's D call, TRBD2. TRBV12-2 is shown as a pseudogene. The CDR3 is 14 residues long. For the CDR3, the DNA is TGTGCAAGTCGCCATGGACTAGGGTGGAATGAGCAGTTCTTC. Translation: CASRHGLGWNEQFF.

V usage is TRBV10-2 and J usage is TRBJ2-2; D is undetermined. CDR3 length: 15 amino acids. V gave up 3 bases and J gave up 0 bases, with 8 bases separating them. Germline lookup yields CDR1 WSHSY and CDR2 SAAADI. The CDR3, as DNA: TGCGCCAGCAGTGAAAAGCGCGCGAACACCGGGGAGCTGTTTTTT. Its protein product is CASSEKRANTGELFF.

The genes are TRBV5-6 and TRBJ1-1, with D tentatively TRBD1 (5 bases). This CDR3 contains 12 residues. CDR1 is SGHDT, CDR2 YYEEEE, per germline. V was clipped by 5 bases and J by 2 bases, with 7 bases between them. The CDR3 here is CASSWGNTEAFF. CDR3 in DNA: TGTGCCAGCAGTTGGGGCAACACTGAAGCTTTCTTT.

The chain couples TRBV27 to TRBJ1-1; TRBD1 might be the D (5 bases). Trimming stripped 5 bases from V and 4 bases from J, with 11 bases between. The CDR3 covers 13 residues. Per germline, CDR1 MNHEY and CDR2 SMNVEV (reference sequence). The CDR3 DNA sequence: TGTGCCAGCAGTATAAGACAGCGCACTGAAGCTTTCTTT. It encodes CASSIRQRTEAFF.

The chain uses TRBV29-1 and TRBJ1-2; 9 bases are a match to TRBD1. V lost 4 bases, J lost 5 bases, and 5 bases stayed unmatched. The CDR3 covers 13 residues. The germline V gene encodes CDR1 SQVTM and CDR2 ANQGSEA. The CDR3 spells CSVGQGEGYGYTF. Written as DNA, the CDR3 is TGCAGCGTTGGACAGGGGGAGGGTTATGGCTACACCTTC.

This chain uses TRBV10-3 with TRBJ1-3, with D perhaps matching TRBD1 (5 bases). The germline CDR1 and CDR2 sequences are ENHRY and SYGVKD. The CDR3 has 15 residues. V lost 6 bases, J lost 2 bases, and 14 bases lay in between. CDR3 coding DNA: TGTGCCATCAGCTCGACAGAGTACGCTGGAAACACCATATATTTT. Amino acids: CAISSTEYAGNTIYF.

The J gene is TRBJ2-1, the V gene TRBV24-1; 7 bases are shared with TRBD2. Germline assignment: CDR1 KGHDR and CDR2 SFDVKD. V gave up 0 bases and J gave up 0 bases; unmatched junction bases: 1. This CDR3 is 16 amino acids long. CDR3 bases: TGTGCCACCAGTGATTTGTCGGGGGGCTCCTACAATGAGCAGTTCTTC. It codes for CATSDLSGGSYNEQFF.

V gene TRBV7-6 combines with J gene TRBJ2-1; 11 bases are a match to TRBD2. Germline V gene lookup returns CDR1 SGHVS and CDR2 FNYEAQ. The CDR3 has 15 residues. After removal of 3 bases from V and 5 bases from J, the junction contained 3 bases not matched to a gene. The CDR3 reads CASSLTSGNDNEQFF. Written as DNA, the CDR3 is TGTGCCAGCAGCTTGACTAGCGGGAATGACAATGAGCAGTTCTTC. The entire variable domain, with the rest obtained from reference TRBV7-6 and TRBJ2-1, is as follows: GAGVSQSPRYKVTKRGQDVALRCDPISGHVSLYWYRQALGQGPEFLTYFNYEAQQDKSGLPNDRFSAERPEGSISTLTIQRTEQRDSAMYRCASSLTSGNDNEQFFGPGTRLTVL.

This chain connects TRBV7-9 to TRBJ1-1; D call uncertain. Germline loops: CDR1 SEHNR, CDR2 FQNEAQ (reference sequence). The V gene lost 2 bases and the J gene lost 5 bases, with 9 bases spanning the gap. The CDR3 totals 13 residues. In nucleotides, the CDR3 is TGTGCCAGCAGCTTATTGGAGGTAACTGAAGCTTTCTTT. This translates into CASSLLEVTEAFF.

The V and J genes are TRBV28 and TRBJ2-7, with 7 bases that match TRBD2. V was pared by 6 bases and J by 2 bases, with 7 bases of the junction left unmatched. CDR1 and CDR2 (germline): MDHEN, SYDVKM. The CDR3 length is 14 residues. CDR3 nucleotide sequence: TGTGCCAGCAGGACAGCGGGGAGAGCCTACGAGCAGTACTTC. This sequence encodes CASRTAGRAYEQYF.

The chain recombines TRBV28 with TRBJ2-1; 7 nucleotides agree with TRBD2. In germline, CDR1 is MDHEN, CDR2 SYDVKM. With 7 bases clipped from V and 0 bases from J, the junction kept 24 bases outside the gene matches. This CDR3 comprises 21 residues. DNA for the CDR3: TGTGCCAGCATCTCACGGGGGTCCTCTACGACATCGGGAGGCTCCTACAATGAGCAGTTCTTC. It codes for CASISRGSSTTSGGSYNEQFF.

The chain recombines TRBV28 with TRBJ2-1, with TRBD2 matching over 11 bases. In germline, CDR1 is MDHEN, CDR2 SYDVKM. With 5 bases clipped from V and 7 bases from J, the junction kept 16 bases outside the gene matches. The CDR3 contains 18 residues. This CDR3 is CASSPLAGGTFVGNEQFF. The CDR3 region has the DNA TGTGCCAGCAGTCCTCTAGCGGGGGGAACATTCGTGGGGAATGAGCAGTTCTTC.

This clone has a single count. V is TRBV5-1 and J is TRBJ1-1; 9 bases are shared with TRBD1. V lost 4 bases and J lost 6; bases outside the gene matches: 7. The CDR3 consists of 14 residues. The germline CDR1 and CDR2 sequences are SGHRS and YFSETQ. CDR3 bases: TGCGCCAGCAGCATTGGACAGGGGATGGCTGAAGCTTTCTTT. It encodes CASSIGQGMAEAFF.

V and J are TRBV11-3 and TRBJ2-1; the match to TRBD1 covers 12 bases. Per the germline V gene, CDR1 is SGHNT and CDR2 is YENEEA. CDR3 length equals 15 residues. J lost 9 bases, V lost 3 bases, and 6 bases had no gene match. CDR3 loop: CASSLGQGAHGEQFF. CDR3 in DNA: TGTGCCAGCAGCTTGGGACAGGGGGCGCATGGTGAGCAGTTCTTC.

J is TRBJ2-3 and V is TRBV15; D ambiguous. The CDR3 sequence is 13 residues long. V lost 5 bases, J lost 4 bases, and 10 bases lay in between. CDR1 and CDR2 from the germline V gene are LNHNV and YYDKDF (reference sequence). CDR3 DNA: TGTGCCACCAGCCAACTGCCGTCAGATACGCAGTATTTT. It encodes CATSQLPSDTQYF.